A single T cell receptor (beta chain) is shown here with its context. The antigen remains undetermined. Given a much more abundant clone one base away, this may be a read error. This entry comes from a study of T cells after yellow fever vaccination. Study observations and caveats: Detected again after the booster were most primary-vaccination clones, at 95% to 98% CD4 and 80% to 90% CD8.

V lost 1 base and J 3 bases, leaving 15 bases between the germline ends. The CDR3 has 16 residues. Germline loops: CDR1 SGHTA, CDR2 FQGNSA. A 5'RACE template-switching step, the method used to make TCR cDNA, added a universal primer site and UMIs. TCRdb redid the calling of the 5' RACE reads with MiXCR, one entry per CDR3 protein. Of 350,000 to 450,000 distinct CDR3 sequences in the sample, about 6.2% were seen once. This TCR derives from a young man who received the YFV17D yellow fever vaccine. This chain connects TRBV7-2 to TRBJ2-5; tentatively, D is TRBD1 or TRBD2 (5 bases each). The source was PBMCs, collected 5 days after the yellow fever booster vaccination. The CDR3 spells CTSSLVRGRLKETQYF. The DNA for the CDR3 is TGTACCAGCAGCTTAGTCCGGGGACGGCTCAAAGAGACCCAGTACTTC.